Listed here are 8 T cell receptor beta chains from one sample, sequenced in a study of blood T cell repertoires in COVID-19. The protocol was immunoSEQ multiplex PCR, while the TCRdb copy is restricted to in-frame clones and leaves out a portion. In the table there are 65,000 to 80,000 clones, about 80% of which are singletons. The specimen sequenced was peripheral blood. Source of these receptors: a middle-aged man with acute or convalescent COVID-19.

This chain links TRBV7-2 with TRBJ1-4; tentative D call: TRBD1 (5 bases). Trimming left V 2 bases short and J 8 bases short, with 15 bases between. The CDR3 covers 15 residues. The V gene's germline CDR1 is SGHTA and CDR2 FQGNSA. CDR3 DNA: TGTGCCAGCAGCTTATCCGGCACGGGGGTAGAAAAACTGTTTTTT. It encodes CASSLSGTGVEKLFF.

The rearrangement links TRBV4-3 to TRBJ1-6; 7 bases match TRBD1. The CDR3 has 15 amino acids. With V trimmed by 1 base and J by 10 bases, 7 bases remained unmatched. Germline loops: CDR1 LGHNA, CDR2 YSLEER. The CDR3 spells CASSQAERGQSPLHF. CDR3 nucleotide sequence: TGCGCCAGCAGCCAAGCGGAGAGGGGGCAGTCACCCCTCCACTTT.

This clone was detected once. This chain joins TRBV2 and TRBJ2-3; 9 bases match TRBD1. V trimming: 4 bases; J trimming: 2 bases; junction bases outside the gene matches: 4. The CDR3 loop spans 15 amino acids. Germline CDR1 reads SNHLY; CDR2 reads FYNNEI. The CDR3: CASSVDRGNTDTQYF. CDR3 sequence (DNA): TGTGCCAGCAGTGTGGACAGGGGAAACACAGATACGCAGTATTTT. Complete variable domain (other parts from reference TRBV2 and TRBJ2-3): EPEVTQTPSHQVTQMGQEVILRCVPISNHLYFYWYRQILGQKVEFLVSFYNNEISEKSEIFDDQFSVERPDGSNFTLKIRSTKLEDSAMYFCASSVDRGNTDTQYFGPGTRLTVL.

This clone has only a few counts. J is TRBJ1-6 and V is TRBV9; 9 nucleotides align to TRBD1. Germline loops: CDR1 SGDLS, CDR2 YYNGEE. V was clipped by 2 bases and J by 5 bases; unmatched bases: 2. The length of the CDR3 is 15 residues. The CDR3 region is CASSVGDRDNSPLHF. CDR3 DNA sequence: TGTGCCAGCAGCGTTGGGGACAGGGATAATTCACCCCTCCACTTT.

This chain connects TRBV27 to TRBJ2-7; 10 bases line up with TRBD1. Trimming took 3 bases from V and 5 from J; bases not matched to a gene: 10. Looked up from germline, CDR1 is MNHEY and CDR2 is SMNVEV (reference sequence). The CDR3 runs to 16 residues. The chain's CDR3 is CASSLEFGTGANEQYF. CDR3 nucleotides: TGTGCCAGCAGTTTGGAGTTCGGGACAGGGGCGAACGAGCAGTACTTC.

This clone was observed a few times. The V gene is TRBV19, the J gene TRBJ1-6; TRBD1 might be the D (6 bases). V gave up 6 bases and J gave up 6 bases, with 15 bases separating them. Germline V CDR1 and CDR2: LNHDA, SQIVND (reference sequence). The CDR3 totals 15 residues. Here the CDR3 DNA reads TGTGCCAGTAGCGCCGCGACAGGCCTTAATTCACCCCTCCACTTT. As protein: CASSAATGLNSPLHF.

This sequence joins TRBV7-2 and TRBJ1-6; 8 bases match TRBD1. Trimming took 4 bases from V and 10 from J; bases not matched to a gene: 9. The germline V gene encodes CDR1 SGHTA and CDR2 FQGNSA. The CDR3 contains 15 residues. DNA for the CDR3: TGTGCCAGCAGCTACAGGACAGGGACGGGATCACCCCTCCACTTT. The encoded protein is CASSYRTGTGSPLHF.

The genes are TRBV2 and TRBJ1-5; no reliable D call. V was trimmed by 4 bases and J by 5 bases, leaving 6 bases between them. The CDR3 loop spans 12 amino acids. CDR1 and CDR2 (germline): SNHLY, FYNNEI. CDR3: CASSGAHQPQHF. CDR3 sequence (DNA): TGTGCCAGCAGTGGGGCCCATCAGCCCCAGCATTTT.